This T cell receptor beta chain was identified in a study of T cell responses to AZD1222 COVID-19 vaccine. Findings of the study overall: As reported, nearly half of all spike-specific TCRs target variant regions that are unmutated.

Of note for this clone: What it recognizes is unknown.

The CDR3 has 14 residues. CDR1 is LGHNA, CDR2 YSLEER, per germline. V was pared by 0 bases and J by 4 bases, with 9 bases between. Sequencing was performed with immunoSEQ multiplex PCR; in TCRdb, only in-frame clones are kept and a portion is missing. Among about 180,000 clones listed, approximately 94% were seen once. The rearrangement joins TRBV4-3 to TRBJ1-2; possible D gene TRBD1, 6 bases. The receptor was derived from an adult who received the AZD1222 COVID-19 vaccine. Source: peripheral blood, taken 28 days after the second AZD1222 dose. CDR3 in amino acids: CASSQDRGGYGYTF. CDR3 in DNA: TGCGCCAGCAGCCAAGATAGGGGGGGCTATGGCTACACCTTC.